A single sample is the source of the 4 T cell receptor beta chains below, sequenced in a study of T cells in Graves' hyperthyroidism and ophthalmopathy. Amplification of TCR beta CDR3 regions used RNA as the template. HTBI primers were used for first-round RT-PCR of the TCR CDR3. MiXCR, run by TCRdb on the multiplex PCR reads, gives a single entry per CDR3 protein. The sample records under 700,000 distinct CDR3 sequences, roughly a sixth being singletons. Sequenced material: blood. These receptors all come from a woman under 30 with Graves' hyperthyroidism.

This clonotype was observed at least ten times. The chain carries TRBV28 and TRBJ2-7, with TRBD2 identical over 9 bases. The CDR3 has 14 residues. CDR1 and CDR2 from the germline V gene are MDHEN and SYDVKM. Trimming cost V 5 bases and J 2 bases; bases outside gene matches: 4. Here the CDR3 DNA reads TGTGCCAGCAGTCCAGGCGGGAGGGCCTACGAGCAGTACTTC. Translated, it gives CASSPGGRAYEQYF.

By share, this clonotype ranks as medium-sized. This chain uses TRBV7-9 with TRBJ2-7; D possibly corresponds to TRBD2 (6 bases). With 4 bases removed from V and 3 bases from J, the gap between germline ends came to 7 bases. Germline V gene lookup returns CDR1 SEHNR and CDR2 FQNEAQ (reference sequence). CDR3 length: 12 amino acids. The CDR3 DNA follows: TGTGCCAGCAGCTCGGGACTCTACGAGCAGTACTTC. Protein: CASSSGLYEQYF.

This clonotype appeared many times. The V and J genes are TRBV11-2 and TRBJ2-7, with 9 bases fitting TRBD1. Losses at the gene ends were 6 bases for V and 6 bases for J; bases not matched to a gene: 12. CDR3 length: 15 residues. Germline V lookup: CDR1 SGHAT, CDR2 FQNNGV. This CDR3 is CASSTAGTGLAEQYF. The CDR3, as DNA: TGTGCCAGCAGTACCGCCGGGACAGGGCTCGCCGAGCAGTACTTC.

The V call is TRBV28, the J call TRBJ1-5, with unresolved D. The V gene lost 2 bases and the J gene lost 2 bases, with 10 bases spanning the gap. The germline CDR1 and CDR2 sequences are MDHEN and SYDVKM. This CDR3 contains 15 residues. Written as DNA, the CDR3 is TGTGCCAGCAGTTTACGGGCGGGTGGCAATCAGCCCCAGCATTTT. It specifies CASSLRAGGNQPQHF.